Below are 25 T cell receptor beta chains sequenced from a single sample in a study of CD8+CD57+ T cells in acquired aplastic anemia. Sequencing involved patients with CD8+CD57+ cell expansion previously shown by flow cytometry. The template used for profiling TCR beta VDJ and CDR3 was genomic DNA. Via MiXCR, TCRdb re-called the reads, giving one row per CDR3 protein. Of about 240,000 distinct CDR3 sequences listed, around 43% are singletons. Sequenced sample: sorted CD4+, CD8+, or CD8+CD57+ T cells (not recorded which) from PBMCs. Source of these receptors: a human donor with aplastic anemia.

The rearrangement uses TRBV9 and TRBJ2-2, with 8 bases fitting TRBD2. Germline CDR1 SGDLS, CDR2 YYNGEE. This CDR3 contains 13 residues. With 7 bases clipped from V and 7 bases from J, the junction kept 6 bases outside the gene matches. This CDR3 is CASRGGTSGELFF. CDR3 nucleotides: TGTGCCAGCCGGGGTGGGACTAGCGGGGAGCTGTTTTTT.

This clonotype was observed many times. The chain uses TRBV4-2 and TRBJ2-7; TRBD2 agrees at 8 bases. This CDR3 contains 15 residues. Looked up from germline, CDR1 is LGHNA and CDR2 is YNFKEQ. After removal of 0 bases from V and 0 bases from J, the junction contained 1 base not matched to a gene. The CDR3 sequence is CASSQDRGGSYEQYF. In DNA form, the CDR3 reads TGTGCCAGCAGCCAAGACCGGGGGGGCTCCTACGAGCAGTACTTC.

In its sample, this clonotype was seen many times. The gene calls are TRBV7-3 and TRBJ2-5, with D unresolved. The CDR3 consists of 13 residues. Trimming stripped 4 bases from V and 5 bases from J, with 11 bases between. Germline CDR1 and CDR2: SGHTA and FQGTGA. The CDR3 DNA is TGTGCCAGCAGCTCACAGCTGAGGGAGACCCAGTACTTC. It encodes CASSSQLRETQYF.

V gene TRBV19 combines with J gene TRBJ2-7, with TRBD1 matching 8 bases. Germline V lookup: CDR1 LNHDA, CDR2 SQIVND (reference sequence). The V and J ends lost 4 bases and 3 bases, in that order; junction bases with no gene match: 11. This CDR3 has 16 residues. CDR3: CASSNSGGTPIYEQYF. The CDR3 DNA reads TGTGCCAGTAGTAACTCAGGGGGCACACCCATCTACGAGCAGTACTTC.

The J gene is TRBJ2-1, the V gene TRBV6-1; D gene ambiguous. Trimming cost V 3 bases and J 10 bases, with 7 bases left between them. The CDR3 totals 11 residues. In germline, CDR1 is MNHNS, CDR2 SASEGT. DNA of the CDR3: TGTGCCAGCAGTGATGGATCAGAGCAGTTCTTC. It specifies CASSDGSEQFF.

The V gene is TRBV6-5, the J gene TRBJ2-5, with D perhaps being TRBD1 or TRBD2 (5 bases each). Germline CDR1 is MNHEY and CDR2 is SVGAGI. The CDR3 covers 15 residues. The V end lost 6 bases, the J end lost 2 bases, and 16 bases lay between the germline ends. The CDR3 reads CASRATGRKQETQYF. The CDR3 DNA reads TGTGCCAGCAGGGCCACGGGACGGAAACAAGAGACCCAGTACTTC.

The chain has TRBV7-9 and TRBJ2-7, with D perhaps matching TRBD1 or TRBD2 (5 bases each). Per germline, CDR1 SEHNR and CDR2 FQNEAQ (reference sequence). The V gene lost 6 bases and the J gene lost 2 bases, with 23 bases spanning the gap. The CDR3 is 17 residues long. The CDR3 spells CASRPHAWDDMAYEQYF. CDR3 bases: TGTGCCAGCAGACCTCACGCCTGGGACGATATGGCCTACGAGCAGTACTTC.

In its sample, this clonotype was seen many times. The chain recombines TRBV7-9 with TRBJ2-4; D possibly corresponds to TRBD2 (6 bases). V lost 3 bases, J lost 0 bases, and 12 bases lay in between. The CDR3 length is 16 residues. Germline assignment: CDR1 SEHNR and CDR2 FQNEAQ (reference sequence). Written as DNA, the CDR3 is TGTGCCAGCAGCTTGGCGGGGCTAATAGCCAAAAACATTCAGTACTTC. Translation: CASSLAGLIAKNIQYF. The whole variable domain, remainder taken from reference TRBV7-9 and TRBJ2-4, is DTGVSQNPRHKITKRGQNVTFRCDPISEHNRLYWYRQTLGQGPEFLTYFQNEAQLEKSRLLSDRFSAERPKGSFSTLEIQRTEQGDSAMYLCASSLAGLIAKNIQYFGAGTRLSVL.

V usage is TRBV30 and J usage is TRBJ2-3; the match to TRBD2 covers 8 bases. Germline trimming cut 5 bases from V and 3 bases from J; bases unmatched to any gene: 10. The CDR3 runs 15 residues. CDR1 GTSNPN and CDR2 SVGIG come from the germline V gene (reference sequence). DNA of the CDR3: TGTGCCTGGGGGATTAGGGCGGGGGGAACAGATACGCAGTATTTT. It is translated as CAWGIRAGGTDTQYF.

V gene TRBV10-2 combines with J gene TRBJ2-7; TRBD1 agrees at 8 bases. The V gene end was trimmed by 4 bases and the J gene end by 3 bases; junction bases not matched to a gene: 5. This CDR3 contains 14 residues. Germline values: CDR1 WSHSY, CDR2 SAAADI. This chain's CDR3 is CASSVGTGYYEQYF. CDR3 sequence (DNA): TGCGCCAGCAGTGTGGGGACAGGTTACTACGAGCAGTACTTC.

The rearrangement joins TRBV5-4 to TRBJ2-7, with D possibly being TRBD2 (5 bases). Germline CDR1 reads SGHNT; CDR2 reads YYREEE (reference sequence). CDR3 length equals 13 residues. The V gene lost 5 bases and the J gene lost 2 bases, with 11 bases spanning the gap. The CDR3 is CASSEMGAYEQYF. The CDR3 DNA follows: TGTGCCAGCAGTGAAATGGGAGCCTACGAGCAGTACTTC. Full variable domain (rest looked up from reference TRBV5-4 and TRBJ2-7): ETGVTQSPTHLIKTRGQQVTLRCSSQSGHNTVSWYQQALGQGPQFIFQYYREEENGRGNFPPRFSGLQFPNYSSELNVNALELDDSALYLCASSEMGAYEQYFGPGTRLTVT.

The rearrangement joins TRBV6-5 to TRBJ1-2; maybe TRBD1 (5 bases). Germline V gene lookup returns CDR1 MNHEY and CDR2 SVGAGI. The CDR3 has 14 amino acids. Trimming removed 7 bases from V and 4 bases from J, with 16 bases in between. The CDR3: CASTIARDGYGYTF. CDR3 nucleotides: TGTGCCAGCACCATAGCCCGGGACGGCTATGGCTACACCTTC.

The chain uses TRBV20-1 and TRBJ1-2; D unclear. The V end was cut by 0 bases, the J end by 3 bases, with 8 bases between. The CDR3 is 13 amino acids. Looked up from germline, CDR1 is DFQATT and CDR2 is SNEGSKA (reference sequence). The CDR3 spells CSARDTSDYGYTF. DNA of the CDR3: TGCAGTGCTAGAGACACCTCTGACTATGGCTACACCTTC.

This clonotype was seen ten or more times. The J gene is TRBJ2-1, the V gene TRBV9; D is unresolved. Germline CDR1 is SGDLS and CDR2 is YYNGEE. The V end lost 3 bases, the J end lost 4 bases, and 5 bases lay between the germline ends. There are 12 residues in the CDR3. CDR3 DNA: TGTGCCAGCAGCGGACTGTACAATGAGCAGTTCTTC. Its translation: CASSGLYNEQFF.

This clonotype was counted many times. This chain links TRBV14 with TRBJ1-4; D might be TRBD1 (5 bases). The CDR3 runs 18 residues. Per germline, CDR1 SGHDN and CDR2 FVKESK. Trimming cost V 0 bases and J 0 bases, with 14 bases left between them. The CDR3 DNA reads TGTGCCAGCAGCCAAGATTACAGTACAGGAGCAACTAATGAAAAACTGTTTTTT. This sequence encodes CASSQDYSTGATNEKLFF.

By share, this clonotype counts as medium-sized (0.01 to 0.1%). V usage is TRBV25-1 and J usage is TRBJ1-6, with D tentatively TRBD1 (5 bases). Germline values: CDR1 MGHDK, CDR2 SYGVNS. The CDR3 sequence is 16 residues long. V lost 4 bases and J lost 14, with 24 bases in between. In nucleotides, the CDR3 is TGTGCCAGCAGTGTCAATCTTGGGACCGTTCGTAGGACCCTCCACTTT. This codes for CASSVNLGTVRRTLHF.

This clonotype was detected many times. This sequence joins TRBV20-1 and TRBJ2-7; 11 nucleotides agree with TRBD2. The V and J ends lost 6 bases and 3 bases, in that order; junction bases with no gene match: 7. This CDR3 has 14 amino acids. Germline V gives CDR1 DFQATT, CDR2 SNEGSKA (reference sequence). Written as DNA, the CDR3 is TGCAGTGCCCCGGGACTAGCGGAGAACTACGAGCAGTACTTC. It yields the protein CSAPGLAENYEQYF.

This clonotype has a count of ten or more. The chain couples TRBV9 to TRBJ1-1, with TRBD1 matching 10 bases. The ends lost 0 bases at V and 6 bases at J; junction bases unmatched: 14. This CDR3 has 18 amino acids. Looked up from germline, CDR1 is SGDLS and CDR2 is YYNGEE. CDR3 residues: CASSVEGRDRGVVAEAFF. CDR3 nucleotides: TGTGCCAGCAGCGTAGAGGGAAGGGACAGGGGTGTCGTAGCTGAAGCTTTCTTT.

The sample holds a few counts of this clonotype. The genes are TRBV11-2 and TRBJ1-3, with TRBD1 matching 8 bases. The CDR3 spans 13 residues. Germline CDR1 reads SGHAT; CDR2 reads FQNNGV. Trimming at V came to 5 bases and at J to 6 bases, leaving 3 bases not matched to a gene. The CDR3 region has the DNA TGTGCCAGCAGCCTGGACAGGGCAAACACCATATATTTT. Translation gives CASSLDRANTIYF.

The chain links TRBV24-1 to TRBJ2-5; tentative D call: TRBD1 (5 bases). The germline V gene has CDR1 KGHDR and CDR2 SFDVKD. V gave up 10 bases and J gave up 2 bases, with 16 bases separating them. This CDR3 comprises 14 residues. In DNA form, the CDR3 reads TGTGCCACTCCGCAGGGTCCCGGACAAGAGACCCAGTACTTC. The encoded protein is CATPQGPGQETQYF.

This chain joins TRBV20-1 and TRBJ2-7; D is unresolved. CDR3 length: 13 amino acids. Germline values: CDR1 DFQATT, CDR2 SNEGSKA (reference sequence). V was clipped by 4 bases and J by 2 bases, with 12 bases between them. The CDR3 region is CSATKDRTYEQYF. The CDR3 DNA reads as TGCAGTGCTACCAAGGACCGGACCTACGAGCAGTACTTC.

This clonotype came up once. CDR3: CATSSRNTEAFF. As DNA, the CDR3 is TGTGCCACCAGCTCGAGGAACACTGAAGCTTTCTTT. The rearrangement joins TRBV24-1 to TRBJ1-1; no firm D call. Germline values: CDR1 KGHDR, CDR2 SFDVKD. The CDR3 extends over 12 amino acids. V was clipped by 7 bases and J by 1 base, with 6 bases between them.

The chain recombines TRBV10-2 with TRBJ1-2; 8 bases match TRBD1. After removal of 5 bases from V and 4 bases from J, the junction contained 3 bases not matched to a gene. This CDR3 comprises 13 residues. Germline CDR1 WSHSY, CDR2 SAAADI. This CDR3 reads CASSLDRAYGYTF. In nucleotides, the CDR3 is TGCGCCAGCAGTCTGGACAGGGCCTATGGCTACACCTTC.

This clonotype was observed many times. This chain uses TRBV20-1 with TRBJ2-7; perhaps TRBD1 as D (5 bases). Trimming cost V 0 bases and J 4 bases, with 10 bases left between them. Germline V CDR1 and CDR2: DFQATT, SNEGSKA (reference sequence). CDR3 length equals 13 residues. The CDR3 loop is CSARDLAGYEQYF. The CDR3 DNA follows: TGCAGTGCTAGAGATCTGGCAGGGTACGAGCAGTACTTC.

The chain has TRBV28 and TRBJ2-1; D is possibly TRBD2 (6 bases). V was trimmed by 6 bases and J by 8 bases, leaving 14 bases between them. Germline loops: CDR1 MDHEN, CDR2 SYDVKM. This CDR3 is 13 amino acids long. The CDR3 reads CASSYGSIDEQFF. DNA for the CDR3: TGTGCCAGCAGCTACGGGAGTATCGATGAGCAGTTCTTC.